This T cell receptor (beta chain) was recovered during a study of control samples from healthy donors and cancer patients. The table came from immunoSEQ multiplex PCR; TCRdb's copy has only in-frame clones and leaves some out. The repertoire holds approximately 150,000 clones, with more than 85% as singletons. Germline CDR1 SGHNT, CDR2 YYREEE (reference sequence). This CDR3 has 13 residues. V was pared by 2 bases and J by 4 bases, with 9 bases between. The sample comprised blood. The TCR comes from a man aged 25-40 years in good health. The V gene is TRBV5-4, the J gene TRBJ1-1; perhaps TRBD1 as D (5 bases). The CDR3 nucleotides read TGTGCCAGCAGCTTTTATGGGGGCACTGAAGCTTTCTTT. Translated, it gives CASSFYGGTEAFF.